One and the same sample provided the 18 T cell receptor beta chains below, sequenced in a study of blood T cells in healthy people across ages. PCR was performed a second time for about 6 to 11 cycles using a sample-barcoded 5' primer and a J-beta primer mix. MiXCR, run by TCRdb on the 5' RACE reads, gives a single entry per CDR3 protein. Among about a million distinct CDR3 sequences, under 50% were seen once, and the ten largest hold under 15%. The material sequenced was blood. The origin of the receptors is a man in his thirties or forties in good health.

The V call is TRBV7-9, the J call TRBJ1-5, with 9 bases lining up with TRBD1. Unmatched junction bases numbered 3, after V lost 8 bases and J lost 4 bases. From germline, CDR1 is SEHNR and CDR2 FQNEAQ (reference sequence). The CDR3 has 13 residues. CDR3 residues: CASGQGPNQPQHF. As DNA, the CDR3 is TGTGCCAGCGGACAGGGGCCAAATCAGCCCCAGCATTTT.

This clonotype was observed a few times. V is TRBV5-1 and J is TRBJ2-5; D possibly corresponds to TRBD1 (5 bases). V lost 2 bases to trimming and J lost 1 base, with 12 bases between them. The CDR3 runs to 15 residues. Germline V gene data show CDR1 as SGHRS and CDR2 as YFSETQ. The CDR3 is CASSLSRVPQETQYF. DNA for the CDR3: TGCGCCAGCAGCTTAAGCAGGGTCCCCCAAGAGACCCAGTACTTC.

The rearrangement joins TRBV4-1 to TRBJ2-1, with D unclear. V gave up 1 base and J gave up 7 bases, with 11 bases separating them. Germline values: CDR1 MGHRA, CDR2 YSYEKL. This CDR3 spans 14 amino acids. CDR3 protein: CASSQGVLWNEQFF. DNA for the CDR3: TGCGCCAGCAGCCAAGGGGTCTTATGGAATGAGCAGTTCTTC.

This clonotype appeared a single time. This sequence joins TRBV2 and TRBJ2-1; D possibly corresponds to TRBD2 (5 bases). This CDR3 is 11 amino acids long. Germline V gene data show CDR1 as SNHLY and CDR2 as FYNNEI. V lost 8 bases, J lost 9 bases, and 11 bases lay in between. The CDR3 protein is CASAQRGEQFF. The CDR3 bases are TGTGCCAGCGCCCAACGGGGTGAGCAGTTCTTC.

The chain employs TRBV24-1 and TRBJ2-1; D may be TRBD2 (5 bases). V was cut by 5 bases and J by 0 bases, with 7 bases left in between. The V gene's germline CDR1 is KGHDR and CDR2 SFDVKD. The CDR3 is 14 residues long. The CDR3 DNA sequence: TGTGCCACCAGTGCCGGAGGCTCCTACAATGAGCAGTTCTTC. Its translation is CATSAGGSYNEQFF.

The chain joins TRBV25-1 to TRBJ1-2; perhaps TRBD1 as D (6 bases). This CDR3 is built from 17 residues. Germline V gene data show CDR1 as MGHDK and CDR2 as SYGVNS. V was shortened by 3 bases and J by 3 bases, with 20 bases between the two germline ends. CDR3: CASSDTGEGGRYYGYTF. The CDR3 bases are TGTGCCAGCAGTGACACGGGGGAGGGGGGCAGATACTATGGCTACACCTTC.

This clonotype has a single count. V usage is TRBV4-1 and J usage is TRBJ2-7; 8 positions agree with TRBD1. V shed 0 bases, J shed 1 base, and the junction held 5 bases outside the gene matches. The germline gives CDR1 MGHRA, CDR2 YSYEKL. This CDR3 has 16 residues. The CDR3 spells CASSQDRGQASYEQYF. The DNA of the CDR3 is TGCGCCAGCAGCCAAGATCGGGGACAGGCATCCTACGAGCAGTACTTC.

V usage is TRBV7-8 and J usage is TRBJ1-5, with unresolved D. The germline V gene encodes CDR1 SGHVS and CDR2 FQNEAQ. This CDR3 region has 13 residues. V gave up 1 base and J gave up 6 bases, with 7 bases separating them. CDR3 DNA sequence: TGTGCCAGCAGCTTAGTGGGTTTTCAGCCCCAGCATTTT. Residues: CASSLVGFQPQHF.

A remark on this clonotype: A clone one base away is much larger, so this may be a read error. The chain joins TRBV12-3 or TRBV12-4 to TRBJ1-2; unclear D gene. The CDR3 has 11 amino acids. CDR3 sequence: CVSSSGGGYTF. DNA of the CDR3: TGTGTCAGCAGTTCGGGTGGGGGCTACACCTTC.

This clonotype was observed a few times. The V and J genes are TRBV12-3 or TRBV12-4 and TRBJ1-6, with 7 bases aligning to TRBD1. The CDR3 has 16 residues. The trim removed 6 bases at V and 2 bases at J, leaving 7 bases unmatched. The DNA for the CDR3 is TGTGCCAGCAGAAGGGGGGACAGAACCTATAATTCACCCCTCCACTTT. It encodes CASRRGDRTYNSPLHF.

This clonotype showed up just a few times. The chain is built from TRBV12-3 or TRBV12-4 and TRBJ1-2, with D unclear. The CDR3 has 14 amino acids. V lost 6 bases and J lost 7, with 18 bases in between. The CDR3 sequence is CASSHGTGFVGYTF. CDR3 in DNA: TGTGCCAGCAGCCATGGAACGGGGTTCGTTGGCTACACCTTC.

The chain is built from TRBV6-1 and TRBJ1-6, with D unresolved. V shed 1 base and J shed 7 bases, with 5 bases lying between them. In germline, CDR1 is MNHNS, CDR2 SASEGT. This CDR3 has 13 amino acids. CDR3 sequence reads: CASSEVKNSPLHF. The DNA for the CDR3 is TGTGCCAGCAGTGAAGTGAAGAATTCACCCCTCCACTTT.

This chain links TRBV12-3 or TRBV12-4 with TRBJ2-2, with unresolved D. This CDR3 region has 15 residues. Trimming cost V 6 bases and J 3 bases, with 14 bases left between them. DNA of the CDR3: TGTGCCAGCAGACCCGGCCGTCTTTACACCGGGGAGCTGTTTTTT. Its translation: CASRPGRLYTGELFF.

A few counts support this clonotype. The rearrangement links TRBV21-1 to TRBJ2-4; the listed D gene, TRBD2, was not tested against the DNA. TRBV21-1 is a pseudogene segment. The CDR3 sequence is 17 residues long. In DNA, the CDR3 is TGTGCCAGCAGCAATCGACTAGCGTCACCATCCAAAAACATTCAGTACTTC. This gives the protein CASSNRLASPSKNIQYF.

The rearrangement links TRBV24-1 to TRBJ2-1; 8 bases fit TRBD2. Losses at the gene ends were 3 bases for V and 7 bases for J; bases not matched to a gene: 7. CDR3 length equals 15 residues. CDR1 KGHDR and CDR2 SFDVKD come from the germline V gene. The CDR3 DNA sequence: TGTGCCACCAGTGATGTGCAAGGGACTAGAAATGAGCAGTTCTTC. Translating it yields CATSDVQGTRNEQFF.

V and J are TRBV5-1 and TRBJ2-7; the match to TRBD1 covers 7 bases. The CDR3 totals 15 residues. V lost 4 bases, J lost 0 bases, and 7 bases stayed unmatched. Germline V gene data show CDR1 as SGHRS and CDR2 as YFSETQ. CDR3 DNA: TGCGCCAGCAGCCCGTACCGGGACAGCTCCTACGAGCAGTACTTC. Amino acid sequence: CASSPYRDSSYEQYF.

The chain has TRBV29-1 and TRBJ2-5; D might be TRBD2 (6 bases). Germline V CDR1 and CDR2: SQVTM, ANQGSEA. The ends were cut back, 5 bases at V and 0 bases at J, with 7 bases in the middle. This CDR3 has 12 amino acids. The CDR3 is CSVRGNQETQYF. The CDR3, as DNA: TGCAGCGTTCGGGGGAACCAAGAGACCCAGTACTTC.

The sample holds a few counts of this clonotype. This chain links TRBV7-9 with TRBJ2-3; 11 bases line up with TRBD2. The CDR3 sequence is 15 residues long. Germline values: CDR1 SEHNR, CDR2 FQNEAQ (reference sequence). Unmatched junction bases numbered 4, after V lost 4 bases and J lost 4 bases. Here the CDR3 DNA reads TGTGCCAGCAGCTCGACTAGCGGGAATGCAGATACGCAGTATTTT. The encoded protein is CASSSTSGNADTQYF.